Listed below are T cell receptor beta chains from one sample, sequenced in a study of cytomegalovirus exposure and HLA in healthy donors. The table came from immunoSEQ multiplex PCR; TCRdb's copy has only in-frame clones and leaves some out. The listing contains around 39,000 clones. The sequenced sample was PBMCs. These receptors all stem from a male donor in good health and CMV-seronegative. The CDR3 runs from the conserved cysteine through the conserved F or W. A D gene is named only where the DNA matches it firmly.

length,J,V,D,DNA,CDR3
15,TRBJ1-2,TRBV28,TRBD1,TGTGCCAGCAGCCCAGGGACAGGAGCCCTCTATGGCTACACCTTC,CASSPGTGALYGYTF
15,TRBJ1-1,TRBV5-1,.,TGCGCCAGCAGCTTGGTGGTGGGGCGCGGCACTGAAGCTTTCTTT,CASSLVVGRGTEAFF
13,TRBJ1-2,TRBV28,.,TGTGCCAGCAGTCTCCGACACCTTCTAGGCTACACCTTC,CASSLRHLLGYTF
15,TRBJ1-6,TRBV6-5,TRBD1,TGTGCCAGCAGTTACGACCGACAGGGGCGATCACCCCTCCACTTT,CASSYDRQGRSPLHF
15,TRBJ1-5,TRBV4-1,.,TGCGCCAGCAGCCAAATCACAGGGCAGCATCAGCCCCAGCATTTT,CASSQITGQHQPQHF
12,TRBJ2-2,TRBV9,.,TGTGCCAGCAGCGTAGTTCAGGGGGAGCTGTTTTTT,CASSVVQGELFF
15,TRBJ2-7,TRBV5-6,.,TGTGCCAGCAGCTTGTCCAGGCCTCTTACCTACGAGCAGTACTTC,CASSLSRPLTYEQYF
16,TRBJ1-5,TRBV6-5,.,TGTGCCAGCAGTTACTATAGATCTCCGGGCAATCAGCCCCAGCATTTT,CASSYYRSPGNQPQHF
17,TRBJ2-2,TRBV27,TRBD2,TGTGCCAGCAGTTTTGAATGGACTAGCGGGGACCCCGGGGAGCTGTTTTTT,CASSFEWTSGDPGELFF
16,TRBJ2-7,TRBV2,.,TGTGCCAGCAGTCATAGGGAGGCAGGGATTCCGCACGAGCAGTACTTC,CASSHREAGIPHEQYF
16,TRBJ2-5,TRBV9,TRBD2,TGTGCCAGCAGCGTAAACCCTGGGCTAGCGGGGGAGACCCAGTACTTC,CASSVNPGLAGETQYF
14,TRBJ1-4,TRBV5-6,.,TGTGCCAGCAGCTTGGGGACTGAGAATGAAAAACTGTTTTTT,CASSLGTENEKLFF
13,TRBJ1-1,TRBV5-1,.,TGCGCCAGCAGCTTTACCCAGGGAACTGAAGCTTTCTTT,CASSFTQGTEAFF
15,TRBJ2-7,TRBV6-1,TRBD2,TGTGCCAGCAGTGAACTAGCGGGGGGGTCCTACGAGCAGTACTTC,CASSELAGGSYEQYF
14,TRBJ1-5,TRBV11-2,TRBD1,TGTGCCAGCAGCTTAGCAGGGGGATATCAGCCCCAGCATTTT,CASSLAGGYQPQHF
15,TRBJ2-1,TRBV5-6,.,TGTGCCAGCAGCCATACTAACTCCTATCATCGTGAGCAGTTCTTC,CASSHTNSYHREQFF
14,TRBJ2-1,TRBV6-1,.,TGTGCCAGCAGTGAAAGGAGGGGACGGAATGAGCAGTTCTTC,CASSERRGRNEQFF
15,TRBJ1-1,TRBV5-1,.,TGCGCCAGCAGCTTGGGTTGGGCAGCAGGGGAAGAAGCTTTCTTT,CASSLGWAAGEEAFF
16,TRBJ2-1,TRBV5-1,TRBD2,TGCGCCAGCAGCTCTAGCGGGGGGCCCATCTACAATGAGCAGTTCTTC,CASSSSGGPIYNEQFF
15,TRBJ1-3,TRBV11-2,.,TGTGCCAGCAGCGAGATGAGGGTTTCTGGAAACACCATATATTTT,CASSEMRVSGNTIYF
15,TRBJ1-1,TRBV6-5,TRBD1,TGTGCCAGCAGTTACTCAAACAGGGGCGTCACTGAAGCTTTCTTT,CASSYSNRGVTEAFF
17,TRBJ2-1,TRBV5-1,.,TGCGCCAGCCGCCCCTTGGGGGGGGGCTTCGGGGACAATGAGCAGTTCTTC,CASRPLGGGFGDNEQFF
15,TRBJ2-7,TRBV5-1,TRBD1,TGCGCCAGCAGCTGGGGGACAGCCAACCAGGTCGAGCAGTACTTC,CASSWGTANQVEQYF
16,TRBJ2-6,TRBV6-4,.,TGTGCCAGCAGCGGCACGGGGAGCTCTGGGGCCAACGTCCTGACTTTC,CASSGTGSSGANVLTF
16,TRBJ2-1,TRBV7-3,TRBD2,TGTGCCAGCAGCTTACTAGCGGGGGGCTCCTACAATGAGCAGTTCTTC,CASSLLAGGSYNEQFF
13,TRBJ1-5,TRBV6-1,.,TGTGCCGGAAGACAGGAATCCGATCAGCCCCAGCATTTT,CAGRQESDQPQHF
15,TRBJ2-5,TRBV19,TRBD1,TGTGCCAGTAGTGTGGACAGGGCAAGTGTGGAGACCCAGTACTTC,CASSVDRASVETQYF
13,TRBJ1-1,TRBV9,.,TGTGCCAGCAGCGCGGGGGGAGGGACTGAAGCTTTCTTT,CASSAGGGTEAFF
15,TRBJ1-5,TRBV18,TRBD1,TGTGCCAGCTCAGGGAACAGGGGAGGCGATCAGCCCCAGCATTTT,CASSGNRGGDQPQHF
14,TRBJ1-3,TRBV27,.,TGTGCCACAGGAGGACCGGGCCCTGGAAACACCATATATTTT,CATGGPGPGNTIYF
16,TRBJ2-7,TRBV9,TRBD2,TGTGCCAGCAGCGTAGGACTAGCGGGGGATTCCTACGAGCAGTACTTC,CASSVGLAGDSYEQYF
14,TRBJ2-3,TRBV4-2,.,TGTGCCAGCAGCCCCCCCCGGGACACAGATACGCAGTATTTT,CASSPPRDTDTQYF
12,TRBJ2-3,TRBV7-9,TRBD2,TGTGCCAGCTCGGCCGGGAGGGATACGCAGTATTTT,CASSAGRDTQYF
11,TRBJ1-2,TRBV20-1,.,TGCAGTGTCCGATTCGGTGATGGCTACACCTTC,CSVRFGDGYTF
16,TRBJ1-2,TRBV5-1,TRBD1,TGCGCCAGCAGCTTTGGACAGGGTATAATTGCCTATGGCTACACCTTC,CASSFGQGIIAYGYTF
15,TRBJ1-5,TRBV13,.,TGTGCCAGCAGCTTACAGGGCGCGGGCAATCAGCCCCAGCATTTT,CASSLQGAGNQPQHF
15,TRBJ1-2,TRBV2,.,TGTGCCAGCGAGGGAGGGACAAGAGCTAACTATGGCTACACCTTC,CASEGGTRANYGYTF
15,TRBJ2-2,TRBV19,TRBD1,TGTGCCAGTAGTATGGGGACAGCGAACACCGGGGAGCTGTTTTTT,CASSMGTANTGELFF
14,TRBJ2-2,TRBV19,.,TGTGCCTCAAGGGGTTGGAGGAACACCGGGGAGCTGTTTTTT,CASRGWRNTGELFF
14,TRBJ1-1,TRBV4-2,TRBD1,TGTGCCAGCAGCCAGACAGGGACGAACACTGAAGCTTTCTTT,CASSQTGTNTEAFF
17,TRBJ2-7,TRBV5-6,.,TGTGCCAGCAGCTTGGGAGGAGCCAGGGAAGTAATCCACGAGCAGTACTTC,CASSLGGAREVIHEQYF
14,TRBJ2-3,TRBV9,.,TGCCCGGGGGTTAGCGTTCCTAGCACAGATACGCAGTATTTT,CPGVSVPSTDTQYF
17,TRBJ2-7,TRBV13,TRBD1,TGTGCCAGCAGCTTAGGGAACAGGGGGAAGAGCTCCTACGAGCAGTACTTC,CASSLGNRGKSSYEQYF
16,TRBJ1-1,TRBV21-1,.,TGTGCCAGCTTCAGGGGCGCCCTTCCTATGAACACTGAAGCTTTCTTT,CASFRGALPMNTEAFF
15,TRBJ1-3,TRBV18,.,TGTGCCAGCTCTCAAACAGGCGACTCTGGAAACACCATATATTTT,CASSQTGDSGNTIYF
14,TRBJ1-1,TRBV7-3,.,TGTGCCAGCAGCTTATACGGTGAAGACACTGAAGCTTTCTTT,CASSLYGEDTEAFF
15,TRBJ2-7,TRBV2,TRBD2,TGTGCCAGCAGTGGACTAGCGGGCGTGTCCTACGAGCAGTACTTC,CASSGLAGVSYEQYF
14,TRBJ1-1,TRBV11-2,.,TGTGCCAGCAGCTCTCCTTCTGGGGGGACTGAAGCTTTCTTT,CASSSPSGGTEAFF
18,TRBJ1-1,TRBV5-1,TRBD1,TGCGCCAGCAGCTTATGGACAGGGGTAGGGTCTACTAACACTGAAGCTTTCTTT,CASSLWTGVGSTNTEAFF
16,TRBJ2-7,TRBV7-8,TRBD2,TGTGCCAGCAGACGTTCCGGGGGGGTAGGGACCTACGAGCAGTACTTC,CASRRSGGVGTYEQYF
14,TRBJ2-1,TRBV5-1,.,TGCGCCAGCAGCTTAGAACTAGAGGTCAATGAGCAGTTCTTC,CASSLELEVNEQFF
15,TRBJ2-1,TRBV7-2,TRBD1,TGTGCCAGCAGCTTGGGGGGACAGGGGCGCAATGAGCAGTTCTTC,CASSLGGQGRNEQFF
16,TRBJ2-2,TRBV10-1,TRBD2,TGCGCCAGTCATCCGGGCGGGGGGGCCGGTACCGGGGAGCTGTTTTTT,CASHPGGGAGTGELFF
17,TRBJ2-2,TRBV18,.,TGTGCCAGCTCACCACCTGGTCGCGGGGGCGGCCAGGGGCAGCTGTTTTTT,CASSPPGRGGGQGQLFF
15,TRBJ1-5,TRBV6-4,TRBD1,TGTGCCAGCAGTGAGGAGGGGGCCGGGAATCAGCCCCAGCATTTT,CASSEEGAGNQPQHF
15,TRBJ2-7,TRBV6-1,.,TGTGCCAGCAGTGAAAGGGCAGGGGTTTACTACGAGCAGTACTTC,CASSERAGVYYEQYF
16,TRBJ1-2,TRBV14,TRBD1,TGTGCCAGCAGCCAAGTTTTGCGACAGGGGAGGGGCGGCTACACCTTC,CASSQVLRQGRGGYTF
13,TRBJ1-2,TRBV6-5,.,TGTGCCAGCAGTTACTTTTCGGAGTATGGCTACACCTTC,CASSYFSEYGYTF
14,TRBJ1-1,TRBV9,.,TGTGCCAGCAGCGTATGGCAGGGTGCAACTGAAGCTTTCTTT,CASSVWQGATEAFF